This record covers a single T cell receptor (beta chain). These data belong to a study of blood T cell repertoires in COVID-19. In the study overall: Samples came from the United States, Italy and Spain, spanning acute and convalescent COVID-19. T cells, B-cell-depleted T cells, or PBMCs supplied cDNA or gDNA.

The V gene's germline CDR1 is MNHEY and CDR2 SMNVEV (reference sequence). Trimming left V 8 bases short and J 6 bases short, with 7 bases between. There are 11 residues in the CDR3. In the original processing: Amplification of reference gene primers provided the estimated nucleated cell counts. The data were produced by immunoSEQ multiplex PCR, yet TCRdb's version contains in-frame clones alone and is incomplete. That table is the source of V, J and clone size, and D and trimming were worked out from the DNA. Of about 67,000 clones listed, 85% to 90% are singletons. The sequenced sample consisted of peripheral blood. The chain joins TRBV27 to TRBJ1-4; the D gene is possibly TRBD1 (5 bases). This clonotype was obtained from a man between 50 and 59 years old with active COVID-19. The CDR3 DNA is TGTGCCAGCCCCAGGGATGAAAAACTGTTTTTT. Protein: CASPRDEKLFF.